These 23 T cell receptor beta chains came from one sample sequenced in a study of shared clonotypes between healthy human individuals. Clones were sequenced by immunoSEQ multiplex PCR, and TCRdb holds only the in-frame ones, with some missing. The table includes around 1.6 million clones, nearly 99% detected once. The sequencing input was naive CD4+ T cells sorted from blood. Subset of the sample: CD45RA+ positively selected. These receptor sequences come from a man between 25 and 39 years old in good health.

The gene calls are TRBV7-2 and TRBJ2-7; D might be TRBD1 or TRBD2, each matching 5 bases. The CDR3 extends over 15 amino acids. Trimming took 0 bases from V and 0 from J, leaving 9 bases between them. The germline gives CDR1 SGHTA, CDR2 FQGNSA. The CDR3 coding sequence is TGTGCCAGCAGCTTAGCGGGACCCAGCTCCTACGAGCAGTACTTC. Translated, it gives CASSLAGPSSYEQYF.

The V and J genes are TRBV19 and TRBJ1-4, with TRBD1 matching 7 bases. The V segment lost 5 bases and the J segment 3 bases; nucleotides outside the gene matches: 6. The germline V gene has CDR1 LNHDA and CDR2 SQIVND (reference sequence). This CDR3 contains 15 residues. The CDR3 nucleotides read TGTGCCAGTAGTGATCGACAGGGACCTAATGAAAAACTGTTTTTT. Translated: CASSDRQGPNEKLFF.

This clone was seen once. The chain has TRBV10-1 and TRBJ2-7; D is perhaps TRBD1 (5 bases). CDR1 is WNHNN, CDR2 SYGVQD, per germline (reference sequence). Between the trimmed V and J ends, which lost 3 bases and 0 bases, there was a span of 12 bases. CDR3 size: 15 residues. CDR3 in amino acids: CASSDSGKFSYEQYF. CDR3 nucleotide sequence: TGCGCCAGCAGTGACTCAGGGAAGTTCTCCTACGAGCAGTACTTC.

The CDR3 loop is CASSLAGDPVDEQYF. For the CDR3, the DNA is TGCGCCAGCAGCTTGGCGGGAGATCCGGTCGACGAGCAGTACTTC. The rearrangement joins TRBV5-1 to TRBJ2-7, with D maybe TRBD2 (6 bases). Germline lookup yields CDR1 SGHRS and CDR2 YFSETQ. The V end was cut by 0 bases, the J end by 5 bases, with 15 bases between. The CDR3 is made up of 15 amino acids.

Comment on this clone: The same CDR3 arises from other DNA sequences in this sample as well. J is TRBJ1-2 and V is TRBV15; D is perhaps TRBD1 (5 bases). Germline V CDR1 and CDR2: LNHNV, YYDKDF (reference sequence). The V and J ends lost 3 bases and 5 bases respectively, with 7 bases between them. The CDR3 spans 12 residues. CDR3 sequence reads: CATSREGYGYTF. The CDR3 nucleotides read TGTGCCACCAGCAGGGAGGGGTATGGCTACACCTTC. Supplemented by reference TRBV15 and TRBJ1-2, the full variable domain reads DAMVIQNPRYQVTQFGKPVTLSCSQTLNHNVMYWYQQKSSQAPKLLFHYYDKDFNNEADTPDNFQSRRPNTSFCFLDIRSPGLGDTAMYLCATSREGYGYTFGSGTRLTVV.

V usage is TRBV6-6 and J usage is TRBJ2-7, with D tentatively TRBD1 (6 bases). The germline V and J ends were trimmed by 5 bases and 1 base, with 9 bases remaining between them. Germline values: CDR1 MNHNY, CDR2 SVGAGI (reference sequence). The CDR3 runs 13 residues. This chain's CDR3 is CASSKQGSYEQYF. The CDR3 bases are TGTGCCAGCAGTAAACAGGGTTCCTACGAGCAGTACTTC.

CDR3 nucleotides: TGTGCCAGCACCAAACGGGGGGGGCGAAATCAGCCCCAGCATTTT. Translation gives CASTKRGGRNQPQHF. This sequence joins TRBV11-2 and TRBJ1-5, with D perhaps matching TRBD1 (6 bases). The CDR3 totals 15 residues. Germline V gene sequence: CDR1 SGHAT, CDR2 FQNNGV. The germline V and J ends were trimmed by 7 bases and 4 bases, with 17 bases remaining between them.

This chain connects TRBV5-1 to TRBJ2-1; 7 bases are a match to TRBD2. Germline loops: CDR1 SGHRS, CDR2 YFSETQ. V shed 3 bases and J 3 bases; nucleotides not matched to a gene: 6. The CDR3 runs 15 residues. The CDR3 nucleotides are TGCGCCAGCAGCTGGGGACTATCCGGCTACAATGAGCAGTTCTTC. Residues: CASSWGLSGYNEQFF.

The V call is TRBV4-1, the J call TRBJ2-3; TRBD2 matches at 11 bases. Unmatched junction bases numbered 9, after V lost 0 bases and J lost 4 bases. The germline CDR1 and CDR2 sequences are MGHRA and YSYEKL. CDR3 length: 18 residues. In DNA, the CDR3 is TGCGCCAGCAGCCAAGATCGAACTAGCGGGAGAACCCCAGATACGCAGTATTTT. It translates to CASSQDRTSGRTPDTQYF.

Notes on this clone: Other nucleotide sequences from this sample produce the same CDR3. The genes are TRBV18 and TRBJ2-1, with 13 bases lining up with TRBD2. This CDR3 has 15 residues. Germline-derived CDR1 and CDR2 are KGHSH and LQKENI. The junction had 2 bases not matched to a gene; V was cut back by 3 bases and J by 6 bases. CDR3 in DNA: TGTGCCAGCTCACCGGGACTAGCGGGACTCAATGAGCAGTTCTTC. It translates to CASSPGLAGLNEQFF.

The V call is TRBV28, the J call TRBJ1-4, with TRBD1 as a possible D gene (5 bases). The germline V and J ends were trimmed by 3 bases and 5 bases, with 10 bases remaining between them. This CDR3 spans 14 amino acids. Germline lookup yields CDR1 MDHEN and CDR2 SYDVKM. The CDR3 protein is CASSLYRRNEKLFF. The CDR3 DNA reads TGTGCCAGCAGTTTGTACAGGCGAAATGAAAAACTGTTTTTT.

In DNA form, the CDR3 reads TGTGCCAGCAGTTCCCGGACTAGCGCGGGCACAGATACGCAGTATTTT. This encodes CASSSRTSAGTDTQYF. The gene calls are TRBV6-5 and TRBJ2-3; 9 nucleotides align to TRBD2. This CDR3 comprises 16 residues. Germline-derived CDR1 and CDR2 are MNHEY and SVGAGI. The V and J ends lost 4 bases and 1 base, in that order; junction bases with no gene match: 6.

The rearrangement uses TRBV6-1 and TRBJ1-2; a weak D match, TRBD1 (6 bases). The V end lost 2 bases, the J end lost 6 bases, and 13 bases lay between the germline ends. This CDR3 is built from 14 residues. Germline CDR1 is MNHNS and CDR2 is SASEGT. Here the CDR3 DNA reads TGTGCCAGCAGTGAAAGGGTGAACAGGGATGGCTACACCTTC. Residues: CASSERVNRDGYTF.

The gene calls are TRBV5-4 and TRBJ2-1; D not resolved. Per germline, CDR1 SGHNT and CDR2 YYREEE (reference sequence). Trimming left V 1 base short and J 4 bases short, with 12 bases between. The CDR3 contains 15 residues. CDR3 in amino acids: CASSLSRSSYNEQFF. CDR3 coding DNA: TGTGCCAGCAGCTTGTCGCGGTCCTCTTACAATGAGCAGTTCTTC.

The V gene is TRBV7-9, the J gene TRBJ2-3; D is unclear. Per germline, CDR1 SEHNR and CDR2 FQNEAQ (reference sequence). This CDR3 spans 15 amino acids. V shed 3 bases and J shed 2 bases, with 12 bases lying between them. Here the CDR3 DNA reads TGTGCCAGCAGCTTCTTGGGGAAGTCCACAGATACGCAGTATTTT. This encodes CASSFLGKSTDTQYF.

Of note for this clone: Other DNA sequences in the sample encode the same CDR3. The chain employs TRBV20-1 and TRBJ2-5; D not certain. CDR3 length: 11 residues. Germline values: CDR1 DFQATT, CDR2 SNEGSKA (reference sequence). Trimming removed 2 bases at V and 4 bases at J, with 5 bases between. The chain's CDR3 is CSARLGETQYF. Written as DNA, the CDR3 is TGCAGTGCTAGACTGGGAGAGACCCAGTACTTC.

The chain uses TRBV27 and TRBJ2-1, with D possibly matching TRBD2 (6 bases). The CDR3 has 13 amino acids. With 3 bases removed from V and 6 bases from J, the gap between germline ends came to 9 bases. Germline V lookup: CDR1 MNHEY, CDR2 SMNVEV (reference sequence). Written as DNA, the CDR3 is TGTGCCAGCAGTTTTGTGGGGGGCAATGAGCAGTTCTTC. This gives the protein CASSFVGGNEQFF.

As regards this clone: The same CDR3 is also encoded by other DNA sequences in this sample. The rearrangement joins TRBV5-1 to TRBJ1-4; D perhaps matches TRBD1 (5 bases). The CDR3 spans 14 residues. Germline V lookup: CDR1 SGHRS, CDR2 YFSETQ. The V end lost 0 bases, the J end lost 5 bases, and 8 bases lay between the germline ends. The DNA for the CDR3 is TGCGCCAGCAGCTTGGACAGGACAAATGAAAAACTGTTTTTT. Amino acid sequence: CASSLDRTNEKLFF.

The rearrangement joins TRBV6-1 to TRBJ2-3; 12 bases fit TRBD2. The V gene's germline CDR1 is MNHNS and CDR2 SASEGT. The junction had 2 bases not matched to a gene; V was cut back by 1 base and J by 0 bases. CDR3 length equals 17 residues. The CDR3 region has the DNA TGTGCCAGCAGTGAAGAAGGGACTAGCGGGAGCACAGATACGCAGTATTTT. The encoded protein is CASSEEGTSGSTDTQYF.

The rearrangement joins TRBV7-3 to TRBJ2-6, with 10 nucleotides matching TRBD1. CDR3 length: 20 amino acids. With V trimmed by 5 bases and J by 0 bases, 13 bases remained unmatched. Germline lookup yields CDR1 SGHTA and CDR2 FQGTGA. The CDR3 DNA reads as TGTGCCAGCAGCCCCAATAAGGCCGGGACAGGGGTCTCTGGGGCCAACGTCCTGACTTTC. Translated: CASSPNKAGTGVSGANVLTF.

CDR3 bases: TGCGCCAGCAGCTTGGAGTGGGGAAGAACCTACAATGAGCAGTTCTTC. This translates into CASSLEWGRTYNEQFF. The rearrangement uses TRBV5-1 and TRBJ2-1; D gene ambiguous. CDR1 and CDR2 (germline): SGHRS, YFSETQ. V was shortened by 0 bases and J by 2 bases, with 12 bases between the two germline ends. This CDR3 is built from 16 residues. Variable domain in full (rest from reference TRBV5-1 and TRBJ2-1): KAGVTQTPRYLIKTRGQQVTLSCSPISGHRSVSWYQQTPGQGLQFLFEYFSETQRNKGNFPGRFSGRQFSNSRSEMNVSTLELGDSALYLCASSLEWGRTYNEQFFGPGTRLTVL.

V usage is TRBV19 and J usage is TRBJ1-5, with 8 bases identical to TRBD1. With 3 bases clipped from V and 4 bases from J, the junction kept 8 bases outside the gene matches. Germline lookup yields CDR1 LNHDA and CDR2 SQIVND (reference sequence). The CDR3 loop spans 16 amino acids. The CDR3 sequence is CASSIAQGARNQPQHF. CDR3 nucleotide sequence: TGTGCCAGTAGTATTGCCCAGGGGGCTCGAAATCAGCCCCAGCATTTT.

This rearrangement joins TRBV28 to TRBJ2-5; 10 nucleotides align to TRBD1. The CDR3 sequence is 17 residues long. Germline V gene sequence: CDR1 MDHEN, CDR2 SYDVKM. The junction had 10 bases not matched to a gene; V was cut back by 2 bases and J by 4 bases. The CDR3 loop reads CASSLDRTGGLGETQYF. DNA of the CDR3: TGTGCCAGCAGTTTAGATAGGACAGGGGGTTTGGGAGAGACCCAGTACTTC.